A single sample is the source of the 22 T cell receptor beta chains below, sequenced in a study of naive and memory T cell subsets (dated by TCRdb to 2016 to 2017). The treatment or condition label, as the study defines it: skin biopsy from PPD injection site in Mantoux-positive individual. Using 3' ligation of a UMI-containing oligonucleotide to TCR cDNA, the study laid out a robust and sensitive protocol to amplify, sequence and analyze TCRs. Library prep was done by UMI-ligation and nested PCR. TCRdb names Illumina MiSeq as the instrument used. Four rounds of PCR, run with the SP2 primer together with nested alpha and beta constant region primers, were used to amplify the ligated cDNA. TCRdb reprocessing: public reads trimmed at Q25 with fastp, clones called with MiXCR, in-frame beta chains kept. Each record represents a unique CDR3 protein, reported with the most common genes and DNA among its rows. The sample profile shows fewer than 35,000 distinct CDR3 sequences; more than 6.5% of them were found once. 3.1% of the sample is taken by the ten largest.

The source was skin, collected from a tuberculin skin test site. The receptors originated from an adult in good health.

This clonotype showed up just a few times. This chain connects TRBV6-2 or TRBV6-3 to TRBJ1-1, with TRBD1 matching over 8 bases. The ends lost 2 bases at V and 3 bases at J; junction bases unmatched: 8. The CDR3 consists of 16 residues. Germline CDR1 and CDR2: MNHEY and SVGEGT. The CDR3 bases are TGTGCCAGCAGTTACGACAGGAGGGGACAGGACACTGAAGCTTTCTTT. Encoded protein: CASSYDRRGQDTEAFF.

The CDR3 sequence: CASSKSTTPSPLYGYTF. The CDR3, as DNA: TGTGCCAGCAGCAAATCCACTACTCCTTCCCCCCTCTATGGCTACACCTTC. This chain links TRBV21-1 with TRBJ1-2; no check of the table's D call, TRBD1, against the DNA was made. TRBV21-1 is a pseudogene segment. The CDR3 has 17 amino acids.

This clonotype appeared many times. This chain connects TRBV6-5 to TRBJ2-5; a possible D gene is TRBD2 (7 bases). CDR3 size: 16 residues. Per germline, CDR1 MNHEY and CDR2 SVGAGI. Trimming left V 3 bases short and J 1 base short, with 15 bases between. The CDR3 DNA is TGTGCCAGCAGTTATGGTGGGGGGGCCCCCCAAGAGACCCAGTACTTC. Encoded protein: CASSYGGGAPQETQYF.

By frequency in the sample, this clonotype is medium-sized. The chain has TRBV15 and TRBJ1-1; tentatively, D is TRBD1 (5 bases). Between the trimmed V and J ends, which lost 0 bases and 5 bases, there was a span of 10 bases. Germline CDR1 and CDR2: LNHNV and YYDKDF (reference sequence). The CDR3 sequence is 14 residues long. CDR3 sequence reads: CATSRDRGATEAFF. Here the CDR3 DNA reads TGTGCCACCAGCAGAGATAGGGGTGCAACTGAAGCTTTCTTT.

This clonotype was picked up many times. This CDR3 is CASSPYRGQGTSSVYEQYF. The CDR3 region has the DNA TGTGCCAGCAGCCCCTATCGAGGACAGGGGACTTCTTCCGTCTACGAGCAGTACTTC. The chain has TRBV7-9 and TRBJ2-7; TRBD1 aligns across 9 bases. The trim removed 5 bases at V and 3 bases at J, leaving 20 bases unmatched. Germline V gene sequence: CDR1 SEHNR, CDR2 FQNEAQ (reference sequence). The CDR3 spans 19 residues.

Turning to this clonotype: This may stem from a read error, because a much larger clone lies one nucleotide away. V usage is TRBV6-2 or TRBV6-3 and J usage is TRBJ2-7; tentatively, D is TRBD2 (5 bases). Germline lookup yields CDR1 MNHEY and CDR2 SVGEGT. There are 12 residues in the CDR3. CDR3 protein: CASNYNAGEQYF. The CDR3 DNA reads TGTGCCAGCAATTACAACGCGGGCGAGCAGTACTTC.

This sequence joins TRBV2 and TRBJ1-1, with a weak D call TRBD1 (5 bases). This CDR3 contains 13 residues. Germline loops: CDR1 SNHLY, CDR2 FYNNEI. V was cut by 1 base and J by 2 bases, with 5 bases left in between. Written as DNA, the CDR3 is TGTGCCAGCAGTGAAGGGGGCAACACTGAAGCTTTCTTT. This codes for CASSEGGNTEAFF.

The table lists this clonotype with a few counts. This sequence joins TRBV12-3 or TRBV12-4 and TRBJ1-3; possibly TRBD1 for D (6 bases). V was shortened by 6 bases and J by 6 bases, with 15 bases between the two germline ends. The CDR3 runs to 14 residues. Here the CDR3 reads CASRTGPGTNTIYF. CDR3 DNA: TGTGCCAGCAGGACAGGCCCAGGGACAAACACCATATATTTT.

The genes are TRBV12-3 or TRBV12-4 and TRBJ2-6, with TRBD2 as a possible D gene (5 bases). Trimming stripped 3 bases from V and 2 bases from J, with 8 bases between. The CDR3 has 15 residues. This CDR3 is CASSLPGTGANVLTF. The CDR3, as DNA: TGTGCCAGCAGTTTGCCGGGGACTGGGGCCAACGTCCTGACTTTC.

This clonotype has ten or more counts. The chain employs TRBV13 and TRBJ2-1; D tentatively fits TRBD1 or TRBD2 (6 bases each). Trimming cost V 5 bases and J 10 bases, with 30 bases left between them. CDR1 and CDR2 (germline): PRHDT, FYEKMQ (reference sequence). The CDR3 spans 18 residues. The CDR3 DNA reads TGTGCCAGCAGCACAGGGACCGGTCGGGGGACCCCCGCGGGAGAGCAGTTCTTC. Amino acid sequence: CASSTGTGRGTPAGEQFF.

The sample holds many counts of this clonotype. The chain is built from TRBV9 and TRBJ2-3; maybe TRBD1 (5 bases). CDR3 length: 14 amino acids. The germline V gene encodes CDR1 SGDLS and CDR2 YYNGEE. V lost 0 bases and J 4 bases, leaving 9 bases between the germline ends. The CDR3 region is CASSVGGRADTQYF. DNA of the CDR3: TGTGCCAGCAGCGTAGGGGGCAGGGCAGATACGCAGTATTTT.

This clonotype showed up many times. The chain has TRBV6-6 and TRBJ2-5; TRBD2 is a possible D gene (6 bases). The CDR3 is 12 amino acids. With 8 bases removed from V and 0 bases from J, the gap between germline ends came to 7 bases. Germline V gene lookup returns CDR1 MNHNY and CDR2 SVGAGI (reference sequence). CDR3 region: CASGDYQETQYF. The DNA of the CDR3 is TGTGCCAGCGGGGACTACCAAGAGACCCAGTACTTC.

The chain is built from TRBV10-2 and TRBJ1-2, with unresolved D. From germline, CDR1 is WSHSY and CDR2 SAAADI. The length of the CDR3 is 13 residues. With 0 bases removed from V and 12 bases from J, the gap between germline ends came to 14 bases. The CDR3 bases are TGCGCCAGCAGTGAGTCTCCTCCGAGCGGCGACACCTTC. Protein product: CASSESPPSGDTF.

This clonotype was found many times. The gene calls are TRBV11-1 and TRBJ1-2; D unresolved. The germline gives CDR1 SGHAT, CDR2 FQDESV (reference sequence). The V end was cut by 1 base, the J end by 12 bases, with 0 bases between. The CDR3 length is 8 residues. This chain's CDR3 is CASSLDTF. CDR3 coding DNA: TGTGCCAGCAGCTTAGACACCTTC.

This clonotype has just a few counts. This chain's CDR3 is CASTWGTANSPLHF. CDR3 DNA sequence: TGTGCCAGCACGTGGGGGACAGCTAATTCACCCCTCCACTTT. The chain joins TRBV6-2 or TRBV6-3 to TRBJ1-6; 7 positions match TRBD1. The CDR3 contains 14 residues. Germline loops: CDR1 MNHEY, CDR2 SVGEGT. J gave up 6 bases and V 7 bases, and 6 bases lay outside the gene matches.

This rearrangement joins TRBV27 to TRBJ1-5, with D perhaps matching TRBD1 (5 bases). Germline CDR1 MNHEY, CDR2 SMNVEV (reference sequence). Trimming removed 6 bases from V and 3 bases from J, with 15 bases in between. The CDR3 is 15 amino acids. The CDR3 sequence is CASSSTTALNQPQHF. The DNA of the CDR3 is TGTGCCAGCAGCTCAACGACAGCCCTCAATCAGCCCCAGCATTTT.

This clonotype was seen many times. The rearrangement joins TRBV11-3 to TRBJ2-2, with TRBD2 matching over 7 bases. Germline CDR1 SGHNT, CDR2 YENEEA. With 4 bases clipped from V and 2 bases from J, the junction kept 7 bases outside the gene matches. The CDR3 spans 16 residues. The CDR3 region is CASSSSGTTNTGELFF. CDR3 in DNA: TGTGCCAGCAGCTCCAGCGGGACTACCAACACCGGGGAGCTGTTTTTT.

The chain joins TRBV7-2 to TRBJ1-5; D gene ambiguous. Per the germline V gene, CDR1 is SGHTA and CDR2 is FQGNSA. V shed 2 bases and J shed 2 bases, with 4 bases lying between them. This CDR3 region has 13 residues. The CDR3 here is CASSLRGNQPQHF. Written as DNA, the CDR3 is TGTGCCAGCAGCTTAAGGGGCAATCAGCCCCAGCATTTT.

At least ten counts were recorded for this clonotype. This CDR3 is CASSYRLAGGGDTQYF. CDR3 nucleotides: TGTGCCAGCAGTTACCGACTAGCGGGGGGTGGAGATACGCAGTATTTT. This rearrangement joins TRBV6-5 to TRBJ2-3; 13 bases fit TRBD2. The CDR3 is 16 amino acids. Germline CDR1 is MNHEY and CDR2 is SVGAGI. V was clipped by 2 bases and J by 5 bases; unmatched bases: 4.

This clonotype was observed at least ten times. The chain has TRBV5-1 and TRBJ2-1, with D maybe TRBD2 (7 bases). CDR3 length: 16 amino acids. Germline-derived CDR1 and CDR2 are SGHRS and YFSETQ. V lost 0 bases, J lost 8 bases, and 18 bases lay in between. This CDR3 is CASSLGGGAVGDEQFF. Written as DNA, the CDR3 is TGCGCCAGCAGCTTGGGGGGGGGGGCCGTCGGAGATGAGCAGTTCTTC.

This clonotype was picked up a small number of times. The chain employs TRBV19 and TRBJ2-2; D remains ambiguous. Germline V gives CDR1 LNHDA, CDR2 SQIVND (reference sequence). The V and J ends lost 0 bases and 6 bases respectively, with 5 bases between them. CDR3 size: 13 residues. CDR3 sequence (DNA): TGTGCCAGTAGTATAGAGGGTTCCGGGGAGCTGTTTTTT. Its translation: CASSIEGSGELFF.

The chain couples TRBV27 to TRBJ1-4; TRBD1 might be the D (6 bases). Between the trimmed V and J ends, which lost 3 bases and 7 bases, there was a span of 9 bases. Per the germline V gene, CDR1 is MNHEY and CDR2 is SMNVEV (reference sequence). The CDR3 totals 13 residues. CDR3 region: CASSFRGFEKLFF. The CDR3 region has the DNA TGTGCCAGCAGTTTCAGGGGATTTGAAAAACTGTTTTTT.